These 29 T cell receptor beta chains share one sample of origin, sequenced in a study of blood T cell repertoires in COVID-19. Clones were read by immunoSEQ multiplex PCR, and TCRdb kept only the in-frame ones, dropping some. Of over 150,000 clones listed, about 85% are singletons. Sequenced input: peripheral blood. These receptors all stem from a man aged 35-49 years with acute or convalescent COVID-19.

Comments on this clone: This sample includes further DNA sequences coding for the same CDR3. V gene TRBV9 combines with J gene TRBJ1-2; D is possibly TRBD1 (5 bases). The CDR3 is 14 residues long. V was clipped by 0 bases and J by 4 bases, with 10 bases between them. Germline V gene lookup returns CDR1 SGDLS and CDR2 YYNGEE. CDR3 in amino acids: CASSVGGGTYGYTF. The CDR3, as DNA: TGTGCCAGCAGCGTAGGCGGAGGGACCTATGGCTACACCTTC.

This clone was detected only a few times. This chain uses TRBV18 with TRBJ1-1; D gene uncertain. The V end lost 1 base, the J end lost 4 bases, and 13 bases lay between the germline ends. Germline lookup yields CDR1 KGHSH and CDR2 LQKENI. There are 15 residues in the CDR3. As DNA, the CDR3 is TGTGCCAGCTCACCACTCGCGGGAGAGGGCACTGAAGCTTTCTTT. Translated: CASSPLAGEGTEAFF.

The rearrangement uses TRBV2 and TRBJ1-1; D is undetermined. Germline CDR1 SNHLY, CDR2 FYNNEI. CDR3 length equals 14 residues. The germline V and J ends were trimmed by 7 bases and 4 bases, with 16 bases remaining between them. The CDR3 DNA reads TGTGCCAGCAATAGCGGTAGTTGGGGCACTGAAGCTTTCTTT. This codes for CASNSGSWGTEAFF.

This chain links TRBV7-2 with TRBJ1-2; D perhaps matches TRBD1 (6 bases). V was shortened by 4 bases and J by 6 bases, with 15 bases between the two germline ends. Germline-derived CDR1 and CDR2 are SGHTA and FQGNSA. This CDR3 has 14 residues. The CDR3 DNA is TGTGCCAGCAGCTGGGACCGGGCAGGGGATGGCTACACCTTC. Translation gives CASSWDRAGDGYTF.

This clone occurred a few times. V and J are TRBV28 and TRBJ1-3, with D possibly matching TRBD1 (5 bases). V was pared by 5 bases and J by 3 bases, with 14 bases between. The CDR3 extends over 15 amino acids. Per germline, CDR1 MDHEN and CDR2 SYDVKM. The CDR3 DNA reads TGTGCCAGCAGTCCCGGAGACAGTTTTGGAAACACCATATATTTT. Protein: CASSPGDSFGNTIYF. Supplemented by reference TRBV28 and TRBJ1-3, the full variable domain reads DVKVTQSSRYLVKRTGEKVFLECVQDMDHENMFWYRQDPGLGLRLIYFSYDVKMKEKGDIPEGYSVSREKKERFSLILESASTNQTSMYLCASSPGDSFGNTIYFGEGSWLTVV.

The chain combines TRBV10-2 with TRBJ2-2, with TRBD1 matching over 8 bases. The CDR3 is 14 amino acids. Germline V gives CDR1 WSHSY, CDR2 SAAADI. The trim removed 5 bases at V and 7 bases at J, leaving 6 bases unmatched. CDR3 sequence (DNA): TGCGCCAGCAGTCCTAACAGGGGGGACGGGGAGCTGTTTTTT. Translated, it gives CASSPNRGDGELFF.

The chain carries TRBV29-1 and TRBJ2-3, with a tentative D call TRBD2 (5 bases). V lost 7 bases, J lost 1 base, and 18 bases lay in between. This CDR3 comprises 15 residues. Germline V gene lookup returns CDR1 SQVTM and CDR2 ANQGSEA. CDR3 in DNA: TGCAGCGGACTATCTCTAGGCGGCGGCACAGATACGCAGTATTTT. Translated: CSGLSLGGGTDTQYF.

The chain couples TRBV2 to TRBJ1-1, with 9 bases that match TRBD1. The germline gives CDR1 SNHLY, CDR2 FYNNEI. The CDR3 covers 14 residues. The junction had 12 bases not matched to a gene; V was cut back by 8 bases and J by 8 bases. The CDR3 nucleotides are TGTGCCAGCCTCGTGTCAGGGACAGGGAGGGAAGCTTTCTTT. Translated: CASLVSGTGREAFF.

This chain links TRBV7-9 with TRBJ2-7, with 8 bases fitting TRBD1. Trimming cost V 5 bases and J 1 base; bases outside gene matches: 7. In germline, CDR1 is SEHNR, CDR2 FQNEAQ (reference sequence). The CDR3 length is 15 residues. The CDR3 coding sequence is TGTGCCAGCAGCACCGACAGGGGTAGATCCTACGAGCAGTACTTC. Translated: CASSTDRGRSYEQYF. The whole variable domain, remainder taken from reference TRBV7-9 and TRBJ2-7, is DTGVSQNPRHKITKRGQNVTFRCDPISEHNRLYWYRQTLGQGPEFLTYFQNEAQLEKSRLLSDRFSAERPKGSFSTLEIQRTEQGDSAMYLCASSTDRGRSYEQYFGPGTRLTVT.

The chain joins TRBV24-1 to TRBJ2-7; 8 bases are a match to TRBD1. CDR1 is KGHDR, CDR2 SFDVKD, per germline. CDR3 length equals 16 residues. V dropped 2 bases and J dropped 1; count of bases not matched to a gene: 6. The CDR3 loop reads CATSDSGQGASYEQYF. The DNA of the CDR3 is TGTGCCACCAGTGATTCCGGCCAGGGGGCTTCCTACGAGCAGTACTTC.

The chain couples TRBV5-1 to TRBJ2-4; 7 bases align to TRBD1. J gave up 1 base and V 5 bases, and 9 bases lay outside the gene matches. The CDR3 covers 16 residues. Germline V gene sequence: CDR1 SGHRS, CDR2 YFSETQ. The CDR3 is CASRSTGDWAKNIQYF. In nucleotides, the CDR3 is TGCGCCAGCAGATCCACAGGGGATTGGGCCAAAAACATTCAGTACTTC.

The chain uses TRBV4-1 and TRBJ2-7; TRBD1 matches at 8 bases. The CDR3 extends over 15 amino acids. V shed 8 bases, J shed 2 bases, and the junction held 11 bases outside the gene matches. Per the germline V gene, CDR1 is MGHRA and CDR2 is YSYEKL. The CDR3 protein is CASARGGTGAYEQYF. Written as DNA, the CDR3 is TGCGCCAGCGCGCGAGGTGGGACAGGAGCCTACGAGCAGTACTTC.

The CDR3 region is CASSVTWTGGNYGELFF. In nucleotides, the CDR3 is TGTGCCAGCAGTGTTACTTGGACAGGGGGTAATTACGGGGAGCTGTTTTTT. The chain employs TRBV2 and TRBJ2-2, with 10 bases identical to TRBD1. The CDR3 has 17 residues. CDR1 SNHLY and CDR2 FYNNEI come from the germline V gene. The V gene end was trimmed by 4 bases and the J gene end by 7 bases; junction bases not matched to a gene: 12.

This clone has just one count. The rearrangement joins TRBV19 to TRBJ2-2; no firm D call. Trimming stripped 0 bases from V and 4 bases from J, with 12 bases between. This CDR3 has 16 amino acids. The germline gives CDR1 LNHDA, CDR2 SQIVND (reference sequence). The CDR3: CASSIDDFVITGELFF. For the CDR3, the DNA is TGTGCCAGTAGTATAGATGACTTCGTGATCACCGGGGAGCTGTTTTTT.

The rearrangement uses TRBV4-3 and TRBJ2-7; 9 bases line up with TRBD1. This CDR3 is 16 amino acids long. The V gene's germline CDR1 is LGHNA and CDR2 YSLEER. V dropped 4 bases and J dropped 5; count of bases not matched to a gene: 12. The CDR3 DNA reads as TGCGCCAGCAGCCTAGAGGGTGGACAGGGGCCCCACGAGCAGTACTTC. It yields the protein CASSLEGGQGPHEQYF.

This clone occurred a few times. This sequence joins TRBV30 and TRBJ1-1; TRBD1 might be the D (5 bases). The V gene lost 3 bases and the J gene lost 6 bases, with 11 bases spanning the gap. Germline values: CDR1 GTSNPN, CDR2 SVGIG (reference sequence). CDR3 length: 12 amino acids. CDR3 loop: CAWSPGGSEAFF. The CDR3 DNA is TGTGCCTGGAGCCCGGGGGGATCTGAAGCTTTCTTT. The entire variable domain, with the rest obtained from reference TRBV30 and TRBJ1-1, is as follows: SQTIHQWPATLVQPVGSPLSLECTVEGTSNPNLYWYRQAAGRGLQLLFYSVGIGQISSEVPQNLSASRPQDRQFILSSKKLLLSDSGFYLCAWSPGGSEAFFGQGTRLTVV.

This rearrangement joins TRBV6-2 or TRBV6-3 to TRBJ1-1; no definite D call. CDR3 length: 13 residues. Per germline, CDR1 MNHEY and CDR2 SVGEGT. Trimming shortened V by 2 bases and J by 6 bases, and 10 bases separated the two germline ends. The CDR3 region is CASSYRESSEAFF. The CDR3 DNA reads TGTGCCAGCAGTTACAGGGAGAGCTCTGAAGCTTTCTTT.

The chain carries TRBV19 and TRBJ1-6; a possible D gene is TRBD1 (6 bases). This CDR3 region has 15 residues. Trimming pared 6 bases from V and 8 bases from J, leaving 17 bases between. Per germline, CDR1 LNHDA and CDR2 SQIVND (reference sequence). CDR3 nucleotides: TGTGCCAGTAGCGCACCGGGACAAGGGTATTCACCCCTCCACTTT. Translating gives CASSAPGQGYSPLHF.

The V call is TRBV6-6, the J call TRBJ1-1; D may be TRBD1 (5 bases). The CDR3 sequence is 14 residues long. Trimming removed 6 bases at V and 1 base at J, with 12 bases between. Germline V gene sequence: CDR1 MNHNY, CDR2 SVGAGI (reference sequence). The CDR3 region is CASRGSGQNTEAFF. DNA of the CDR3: TGTGCCAGCAGAGGTTCAGGGCAGAACACTGAAGCTTTCTTT.

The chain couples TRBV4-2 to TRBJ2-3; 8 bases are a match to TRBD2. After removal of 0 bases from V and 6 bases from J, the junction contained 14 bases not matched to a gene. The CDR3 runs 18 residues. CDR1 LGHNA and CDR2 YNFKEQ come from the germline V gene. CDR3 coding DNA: TGTGCCAGCAGCCAAGATCAGGAGCGGGGGATCGCCCTGGATACGCAGTATTTT. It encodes CASSQDQERGIALDTQYF.

CDR3 nucleotides: TGTGCCAGCAGCCAAGAACGGGGAGAGACCCAGTACTTC. Its protein product is CASSQERGETQYF. This chain uses TRBV4-2 with TRBJ2-5; maybe TRBD2 (5 bases). This CDR3 is 13 amino acids long. Per germline, CDR1 LGHNA and CDR2 YNFKEQ. Trimming shortened V by 0 bases and J by 4 bases, and 6 bases separated the two germline ends.

Here the CDR3 DNA reads TGCGCCAGCAGCTTCGGGATTTTGAACACTGAAGCTTTCTTT. Translation: CASSFGILNTEAFF. V gene TRBV5-1 combines with J gene TRBJ1-1; D unclear. Germline values: CDR1 SGHRS, CDR2 YFSETQ. CDR3 length: 14 amino acids. The germline V and J ends were trimmed by 2 bases and 0 bases, with 8 bases remaining between them.

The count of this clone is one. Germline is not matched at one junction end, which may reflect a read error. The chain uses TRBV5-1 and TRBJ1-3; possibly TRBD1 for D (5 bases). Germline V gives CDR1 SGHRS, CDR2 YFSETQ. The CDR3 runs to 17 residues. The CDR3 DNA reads TGCGCCAGGAGCTGGAGGGACTACAAAAACCCTGGAAACACCATATATTTT. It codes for CARSWRDYKNPGNTIYF.

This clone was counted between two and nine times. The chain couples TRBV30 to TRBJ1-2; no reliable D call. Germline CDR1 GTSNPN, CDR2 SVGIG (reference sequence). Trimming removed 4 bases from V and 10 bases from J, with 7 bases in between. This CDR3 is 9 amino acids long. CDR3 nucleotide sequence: TGTGCCTGGAAATCCCACTACACCTTC. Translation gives CAWKSHYTF.

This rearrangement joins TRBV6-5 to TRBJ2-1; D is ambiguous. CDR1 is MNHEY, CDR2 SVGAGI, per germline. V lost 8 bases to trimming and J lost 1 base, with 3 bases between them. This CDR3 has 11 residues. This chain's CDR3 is CASQSYNEQFF. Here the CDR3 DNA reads TGTGCCAGCCAGTCCTACAATGAGCAGTTCTTC.

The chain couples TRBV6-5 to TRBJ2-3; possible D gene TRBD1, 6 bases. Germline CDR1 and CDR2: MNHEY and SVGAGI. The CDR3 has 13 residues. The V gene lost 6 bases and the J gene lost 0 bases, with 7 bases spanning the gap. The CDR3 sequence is CASRDSSTDTQYF. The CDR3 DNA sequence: TGTGCCAGCAGGGACAGCAGCACAGATACGCAGTATTTT.

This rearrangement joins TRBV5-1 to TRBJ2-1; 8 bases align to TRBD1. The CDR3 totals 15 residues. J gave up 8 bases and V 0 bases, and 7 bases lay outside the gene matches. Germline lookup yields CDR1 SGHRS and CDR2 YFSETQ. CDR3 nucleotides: TGCGCCAGCAGCTTGGGGACAGGGATGCTCGATGAGCAGTTCTTC. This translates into CASSLGTGMLDEQFF. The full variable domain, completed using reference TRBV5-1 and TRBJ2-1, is KAGVTQTPRYLIKTRGQQVTLSCSPISGHRSVSWYQQTPGQGLQFLFEYFSETQRNKGNFPGRFSGRQFSNSRSEMNVSTLELGDSALYLCASSLGTGMLDEQFFGPGTRLTVL.

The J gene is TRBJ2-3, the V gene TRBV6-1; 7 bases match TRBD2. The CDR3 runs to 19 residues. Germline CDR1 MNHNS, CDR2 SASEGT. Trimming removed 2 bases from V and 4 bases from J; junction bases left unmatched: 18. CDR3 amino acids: CASSEFYLGFAGVADTQYF. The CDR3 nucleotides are TGTGCCAGCAGTGAATTTTATTTGGGCTTTGCGGGGGTGGCAGATACGCAGTATTTT.

The CDR3: CASSGSSPGGAGGYTF. The CDR3 DNA sequence: TGTGCCAGCAGCGGCAGCAGCCCCGGGGGGGCGGGGGGCTACACCTTC. The rearrangement joins TRBV3-1 (or the pseudogene TRBV3-2) to TRBJ1-2; a possible D gene is TRBD1 (6 bases). The germline V gene encodes CDR1 LGHDT and CDR2 YNNKEL (reference sequence). The CDR3 sequence is 16 residues long. Deletions cut 5 bases from V and 8 bases from J, with 24 bases between.